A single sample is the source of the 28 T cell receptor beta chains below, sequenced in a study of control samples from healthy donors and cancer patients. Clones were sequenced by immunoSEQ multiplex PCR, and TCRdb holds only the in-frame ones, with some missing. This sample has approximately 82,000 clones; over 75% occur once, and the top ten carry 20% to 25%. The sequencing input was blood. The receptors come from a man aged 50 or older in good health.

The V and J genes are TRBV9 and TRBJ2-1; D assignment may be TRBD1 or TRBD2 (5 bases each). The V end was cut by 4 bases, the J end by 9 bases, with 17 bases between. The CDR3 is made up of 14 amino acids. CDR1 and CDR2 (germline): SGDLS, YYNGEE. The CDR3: CASSNGDARAEQFF. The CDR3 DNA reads TGTGCCAGCAGCAATGGGGACGCAAGAGCTGAGCAGTTCTTC.

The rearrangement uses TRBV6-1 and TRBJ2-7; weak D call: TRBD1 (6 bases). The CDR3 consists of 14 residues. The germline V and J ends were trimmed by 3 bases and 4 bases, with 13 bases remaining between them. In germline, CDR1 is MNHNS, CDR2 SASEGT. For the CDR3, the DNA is TGTGCCAGCAGTGAGGCAGGGGATTTGTACGAGCAGTACGTC. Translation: CASSEAGDLYEQYV.

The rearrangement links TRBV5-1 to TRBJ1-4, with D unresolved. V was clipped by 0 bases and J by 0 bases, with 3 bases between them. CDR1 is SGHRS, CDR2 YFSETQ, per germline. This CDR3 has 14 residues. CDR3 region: CASSLGSTNEKLFF. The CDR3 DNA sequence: TGCGCCAGCAGCTTGGGCTCAACTAATGAAAAACTGTTTTTT.

The CDR3 region is CASSPGGSNAYGYTF. The CDR3 DNA reads as TGTGCCAGCAGCCCCGGGGGGAGCAACGCCTACGGCTACACCTTC. The chain recombines TRBV5-8 with TRBJ1-2; tentatively, D is TRBD1 (5 bases). V was pared by 4 bases and J by 8 bases, with 21 bases between. The CDR3 runs 15 residues. Looked up from germline, CDR1 is SGHTS and CDR2 is YDEGEE.

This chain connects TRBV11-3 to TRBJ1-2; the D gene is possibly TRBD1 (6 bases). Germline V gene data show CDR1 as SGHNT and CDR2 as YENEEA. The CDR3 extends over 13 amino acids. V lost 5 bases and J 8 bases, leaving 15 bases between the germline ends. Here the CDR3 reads CASSREQGSGYTF. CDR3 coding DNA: TGTGCCAGCAGCCGGGAACAGGGTTCAGGCTACACCTTC.

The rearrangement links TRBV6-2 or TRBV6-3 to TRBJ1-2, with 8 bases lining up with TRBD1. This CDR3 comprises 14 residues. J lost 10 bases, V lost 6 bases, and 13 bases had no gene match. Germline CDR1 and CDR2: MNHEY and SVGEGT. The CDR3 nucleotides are TGTGCCAGCAGCCGTGGTGGACAGGGCTCTTTCTACACCTTC. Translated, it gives CASSRGGQGSFYTF.

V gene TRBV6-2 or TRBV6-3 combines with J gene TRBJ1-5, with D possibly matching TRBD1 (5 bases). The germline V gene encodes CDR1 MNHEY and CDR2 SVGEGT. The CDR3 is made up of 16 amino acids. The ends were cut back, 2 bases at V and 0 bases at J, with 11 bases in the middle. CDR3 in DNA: TGTGCCAGCAGTTACACCCCAGGGTATAGCAATCAGCCCCAGCATTTT. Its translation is CASSYTPGYSNQPQHF.

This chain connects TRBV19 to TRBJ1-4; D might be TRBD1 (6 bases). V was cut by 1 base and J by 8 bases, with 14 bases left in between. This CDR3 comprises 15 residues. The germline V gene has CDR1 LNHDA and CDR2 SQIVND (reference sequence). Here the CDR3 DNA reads TGTGCCAGTAGTATAGGAGGGGGGCCGAAAGAAAAACTGTTTTTT. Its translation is CASSIGGGPKEKLFF.

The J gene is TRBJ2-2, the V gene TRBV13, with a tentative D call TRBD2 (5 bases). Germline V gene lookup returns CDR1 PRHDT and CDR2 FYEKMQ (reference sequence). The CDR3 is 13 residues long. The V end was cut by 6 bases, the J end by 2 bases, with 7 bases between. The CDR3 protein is CASRWTNTGELFF. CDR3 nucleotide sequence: TGTGCCAGCAGGTGGACTAACACCGGGGAGCTGTTTTTT. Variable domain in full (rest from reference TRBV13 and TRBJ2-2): AAGVIQSPRHLIKEKRETATLKCYPIPRHDTVYWYQQGPGQDPQFLISFYEKMQSDKGSIPDRFSAQQFSDYHSELNMSSLELGDSALYFCASRWTNTGELFFGEGSRLTVL.

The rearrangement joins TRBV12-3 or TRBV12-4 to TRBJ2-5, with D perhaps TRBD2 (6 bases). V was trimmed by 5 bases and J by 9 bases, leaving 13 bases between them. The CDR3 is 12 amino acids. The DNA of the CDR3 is TGTGCCAGCAGTCAGGGCGGGACGGCCCAGTACTTC. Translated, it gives CASSQGGTAQYF.

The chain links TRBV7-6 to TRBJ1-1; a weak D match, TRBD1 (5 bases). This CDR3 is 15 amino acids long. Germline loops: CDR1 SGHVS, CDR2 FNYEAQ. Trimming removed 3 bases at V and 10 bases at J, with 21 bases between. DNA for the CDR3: TGTGCCAGCAGCTTCCGAGGGGTAGTTAGGGAGGGAGCTTTCTTT. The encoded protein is CASSFRGVVREGAFF.

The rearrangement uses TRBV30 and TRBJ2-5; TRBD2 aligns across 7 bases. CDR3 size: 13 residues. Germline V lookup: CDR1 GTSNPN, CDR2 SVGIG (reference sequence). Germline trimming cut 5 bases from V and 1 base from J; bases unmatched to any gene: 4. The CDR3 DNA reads TGTGCCTGGGCGTCGGGGGGCCAAGAGACCCAGTACTTC. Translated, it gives CAWASGGQETQYF.

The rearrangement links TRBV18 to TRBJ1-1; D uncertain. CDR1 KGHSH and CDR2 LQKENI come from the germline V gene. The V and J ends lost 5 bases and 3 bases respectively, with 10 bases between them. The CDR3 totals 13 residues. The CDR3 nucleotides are TGTGCCAGCTCAACGACTCAGGACACTGAAGCTTTCTTT. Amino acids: CASSTTQDTEAFF.

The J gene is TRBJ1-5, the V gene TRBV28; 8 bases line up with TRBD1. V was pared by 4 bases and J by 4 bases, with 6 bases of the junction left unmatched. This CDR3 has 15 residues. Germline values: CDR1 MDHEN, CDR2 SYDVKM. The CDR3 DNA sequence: TGTGCCAGCAGTTCAGGGGGCTCGTCAAATCAGCCCCAGCATTTT. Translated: CASSSGGSSNQPQHF.

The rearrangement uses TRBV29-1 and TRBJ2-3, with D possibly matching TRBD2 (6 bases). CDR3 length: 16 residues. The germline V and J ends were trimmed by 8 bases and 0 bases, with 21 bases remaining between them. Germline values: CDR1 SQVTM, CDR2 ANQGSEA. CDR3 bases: TGCAGCTACCTACCTTATGGGGGGTCTAGCACAGATACGCAGTATTTT. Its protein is CSYLPYGGSSTDTQYF.

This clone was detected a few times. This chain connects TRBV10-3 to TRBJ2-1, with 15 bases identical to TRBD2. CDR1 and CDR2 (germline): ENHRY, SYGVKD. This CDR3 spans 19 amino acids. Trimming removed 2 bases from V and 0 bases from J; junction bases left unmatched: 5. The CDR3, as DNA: TGTGCCATCAGTGAGGGACTAGCGGGAGGGCCTAGCTCCTACAATGAGCAGTTCTTC. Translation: CAISEGLAGGPSSYNEQFF.

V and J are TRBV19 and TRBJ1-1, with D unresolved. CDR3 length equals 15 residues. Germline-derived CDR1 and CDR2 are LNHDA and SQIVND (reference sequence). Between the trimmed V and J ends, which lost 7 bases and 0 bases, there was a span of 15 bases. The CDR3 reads CASTFRSEMNTEAFF. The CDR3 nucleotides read TGTGCCAGTACGTTTAGGAGCGAGATGAACACTGAAGCTTTCTTT.

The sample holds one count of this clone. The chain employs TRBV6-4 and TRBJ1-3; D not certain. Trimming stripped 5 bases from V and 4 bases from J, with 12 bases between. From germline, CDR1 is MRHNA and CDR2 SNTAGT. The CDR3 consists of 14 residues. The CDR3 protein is CASSQENDGNTIYF. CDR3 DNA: TGTGCCAGCAGTCAAGAGAACGACGGAAACACCATATATTTT.

CDR3 sequence: CASSVNPGNTEAFF. CDR3 sequence (DNA): TGTGCCAGCAGCGTAAACCCAGGGAACACTGAAGCTTTCTTT. This chain connects TRBV9 to TRBJ1-1; D gene unclear. Germline CDR1 reads SGDLS; CDR2 reads YYNGEE. V was shortened by 1 base and J by 1 base, with 8 bases between the two germline ends. The CDR3 length is 14 residues.

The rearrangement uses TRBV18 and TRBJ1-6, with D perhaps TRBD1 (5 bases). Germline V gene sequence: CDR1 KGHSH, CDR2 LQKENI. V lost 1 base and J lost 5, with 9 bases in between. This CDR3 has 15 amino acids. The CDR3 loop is CASSPLRDDNSPLHF. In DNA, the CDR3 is TGTGCCAGCTCACCACTCCGGGACGATAATTCACCCCTCCACTTT. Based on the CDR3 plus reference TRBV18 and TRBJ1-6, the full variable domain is NAGVMQNPRHLVRRRGQEARLRCSPMKGHSHVYWYRQLPEEGLKFMVYLQKENIIDESGMPKERFSAEFPKEGPSILRIQQVVRGDSAAYFCASSPLRDDNSPLHFGNGTRLTVT.

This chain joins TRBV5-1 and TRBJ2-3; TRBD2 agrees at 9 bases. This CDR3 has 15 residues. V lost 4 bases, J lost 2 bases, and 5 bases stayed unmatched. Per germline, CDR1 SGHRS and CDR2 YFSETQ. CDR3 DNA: TGCGCCAGCAGCCCTAGCGGGGCATCCACAGATACGCAGTATTTT. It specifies CASSPSGASTDTQYF.

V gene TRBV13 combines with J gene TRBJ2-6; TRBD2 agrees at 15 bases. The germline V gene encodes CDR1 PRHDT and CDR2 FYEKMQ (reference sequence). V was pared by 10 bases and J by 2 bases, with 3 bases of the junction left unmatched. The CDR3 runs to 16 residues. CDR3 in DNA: TGTGCCACCGGACTAGCGGGGGGGGCTGGGGCCAACGTCCTGACTTTC. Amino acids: CATGLAGGAGANVLTF.

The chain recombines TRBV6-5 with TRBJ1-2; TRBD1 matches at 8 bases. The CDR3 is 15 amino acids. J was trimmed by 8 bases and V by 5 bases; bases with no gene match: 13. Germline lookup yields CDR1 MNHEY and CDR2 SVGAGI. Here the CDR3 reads CASSRETQGVRGYTF. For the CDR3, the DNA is TGTGCCAGCAGTCGGGAAACACAGGGGGTAAGAGGCTACACCTTC.

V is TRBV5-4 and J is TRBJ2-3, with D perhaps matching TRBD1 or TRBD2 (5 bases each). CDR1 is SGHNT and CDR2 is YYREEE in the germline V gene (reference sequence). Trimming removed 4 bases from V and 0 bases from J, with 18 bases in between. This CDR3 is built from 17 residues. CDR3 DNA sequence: TGTGCCAGCAGCCGGGATTCTGGGGCGGCCAGCACAGATACGCAGTATTTT. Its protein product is CASSRDSGAASTDTQYF.

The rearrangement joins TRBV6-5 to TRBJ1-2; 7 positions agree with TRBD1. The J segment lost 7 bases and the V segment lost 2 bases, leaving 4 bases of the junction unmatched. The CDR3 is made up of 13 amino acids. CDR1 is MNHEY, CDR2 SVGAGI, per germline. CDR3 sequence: CASSYDRVSGYTF. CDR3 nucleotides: TGTGCCAGCAGTTACGACAGGGTTTCTGGCTACACCTTC.

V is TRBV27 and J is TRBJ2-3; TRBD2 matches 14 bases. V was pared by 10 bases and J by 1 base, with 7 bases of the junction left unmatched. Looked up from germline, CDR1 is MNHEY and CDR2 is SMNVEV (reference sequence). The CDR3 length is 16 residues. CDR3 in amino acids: CATQRLAGGGTDTQYF. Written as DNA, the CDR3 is TGTGCCACGCAGAGACTAGCGGGGGGGGGCACAGATACGCAGTATTTT.

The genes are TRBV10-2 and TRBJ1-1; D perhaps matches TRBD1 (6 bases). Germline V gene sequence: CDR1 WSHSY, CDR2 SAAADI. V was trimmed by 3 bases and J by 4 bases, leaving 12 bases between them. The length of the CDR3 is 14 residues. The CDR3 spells CASSDYQGGTEAFF. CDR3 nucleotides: TGCGCCAGCAGTGATTATCAAGGGGGCACTGAAGCTTTCTTT.

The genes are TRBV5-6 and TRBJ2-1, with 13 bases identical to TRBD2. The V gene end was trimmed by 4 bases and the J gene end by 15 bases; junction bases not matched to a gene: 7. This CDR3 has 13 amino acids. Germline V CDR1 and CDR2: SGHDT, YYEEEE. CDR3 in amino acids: CASSTGTSGIGFF. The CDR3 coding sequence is TGTGCCAGCAGCACCGGGACTAGCGGGATTGGGTTCTTC. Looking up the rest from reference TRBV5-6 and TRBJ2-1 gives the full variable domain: DAGVTQSPTHLIKTRGQQVTLRCSPKSGHDTVSWYQQALGQGPQFIFQYYEEEERQRGNFPDRFSGHQFPNYSSELNVNALLLGDSALYLCASSTGTSGIGFFGPGTRLTVL.